This T cell receptor (beta chain) was obtained from a study of shared clonotypes between healthy human individuals. This clone was seen more than once but under ten times. Antigen unknown. V lost 5 bases, J lost 1 base, and 13 bases lay in between. The CDR3 runs to 15 residues. CDR1 is SGHTA and CDR2 is FQGTGA in the germline V gene. Adults of Caucasian background living in Nashville, Tennessee made up all donors. The study's findings and limits: Between four donors, naive CD4 clonotypes were shared at a level of about 5%.

Produced via immunoSEQ multiplex PCR; TCRdb's table is partial and in-frame only. The repertoire holds millions of clones, with about 92% as singletons. Sequenced input: naive CD4+ T cells sorted from blood. Subset given: CD45RA+ positively selected. The TCR comes from a man younger than 35 in good health. The chain links TRBV7-3 to TRBJ2-3, with D tentatively TRBD2 (7 bases). CDR3 residues: CASSNGGAGTDTQYF. The CDR3 DNA reads as TGTGCCAGCAGCAATGGGGGGGCGGGCACAGATACGCAGTATTTT.